The rows below give T cell receptor beta chains drawn from one sample of a study of cytomegalovirus exposure and HLA in healthy donors. The protocol was immunoSEQ multiplex PCR, while the TCRdb copy is restricted to in-frame clones and leaves out a portion. This table holds more than 95,000 clones, over 70% found once. Sequenced: PBMCs. The receptors stem from a female donor in good health and CMV-seronegative. Each CDR3 is given with its conserved first and last residue. D genes are given only for firm matches. Rows may omit the clone size; those that give it use once, few, many or a size class.

TGTGCCAGCAGCTCGCGGGCTACCATCTCTGGAAACACCATATATTTT CASSSRATISGNTIYF TRBJ1-3 - - TRBV11-2
TGTGCCAGCAGCGTAGCGGTGGGGCCCGGAAACACCATATATTTT CASSVAVGPGNTIYF TRBJ1-3 - - TRBV9
TGCAGCGTTGAAAAGCGGGGGATGTGGGATGAGCAGTTCTTC CSVEKRGMWDEQFF TRBJ2-1 TRBD2 once TRBV29-1
TGTGCCAGCAGGATCCGGGACATTTACAATGAGCAGTTCTTC CASRIRDIYNEQFF TRBJ2-1 - - TRBV2
TGTGCCAGCAGCTTAGCGGGCCAGCGGGGAGCAGATACGCAGTATTTT CASSLAGQRGADTQYF TRBJ2-3 TRBD2 - TRBV7-8
TGTGCCAGCAGGTCGCGCACCGTCTACGAGCAGTACTTC CASRSRTVYEQYF TRBJ2-7 - - TRBV28
TGTGCCAGCAGCGTAGGACTAGCGGGAGTCGGCGCAGATACGCAGTATTTT CASSVGLAGVGADTQYF TRBJ2-3 TRBD2 once TRBV9
TGTGCCAGCAGCGTAGAAGGGGTTTCACCCCTCCACTTT CASSVEGVSPLHF TRBJ1-6 - - TRBV9
TGTGCCTGGAGTGGTCGGGGGGGATACTACAATGAGCAGTTCTTC CAWSGRGGYYNEQFF TRBJ2-1 TRBD2 - TRBV30
TGCGCCAGCAGCGTGACTAGCGGGAGGGCCAATGAGCAGTTCTTC CASSVTSGRANEQFF TRBJ2-1 TRBD2 - TRBV5-1